Shown below are 21 T cell receptor beta chains from a single sample sequenced in a study of regulatory T cells in long-lasting Graves disease. The time point was: persistent/refractory GD, antithyroid drugs over 5 years with positive TRAb. Following extraction of RNA from PBMCs, that RNA was used to make the TCR library. Arm-PCR of CDR3 regions with iRepertoire HTBI primers generated TCR beta libraries. TCRdb re-derived calls from the multiplex PCR reads in MiXCR, one entry per CDR3 protein. The sample includes around 500,000 distinct CDR3 sequences, around 21% of them seen just once. The input for sequencing was peripheral blood mononuclear cells (PBMCs), taken when the disease was refractory, from a patient treated with antithyroid drugs. Every receptor here comes from a female donor with Graves disease.

This chain joins TRBV24-1 and TRBJ1-2; D not certain. CDR1 is KGHDR, CDR2 SFDVKD, per germline. CDR3 length equals 14 residues. Trimming shortened V by 1 base and J by 1 base, and 6 bases separated the two germline ends. The CDR3 bases are TGTGCCACCAGTGATTTCCCGGTTAACTATGGCTACACCTTC. Translating gives CATSDFPVNYGYTF.

In this sample, this clonotype turned up a few times. V and J are TRBV7-8 and TRBJ1-5; 7 bases match TRBD1. CDR3 length equals 17 residues. The trim removed 0 bases at V and 2 bases at J, leaving 7 bases unmatched. Germline CDR1 and CDR2: SGHVS and FQNEAQ. CDR3 in DNA: TGTGCCAGCAGCTTAGCCAAACCGGGACAGCGCAATCAGCCCCAGCATTTT. Its translation is CASSLAKPGQRNQPQHF.

Only one count was recorded for this clonotype. The chain carries TRBV12-3 or TRBV12-4 and TRBJ2-2; D unclear. This CDR3 contains 12 residues. Trimming took off 5 bases at V and 6 bases at J, with 7 bases between the two ends. CDR3 in DNA: TGTGCCAGCAGTAGATGGCCCGGGGAGCTGTTTTTT. Its translation: CASSRWPGELFF.

This clonotype was counted between two and nine times. The genes are TRBV12-3 or TRBV12-4 and TRBJ2-3, with no clear D. CDR3 length: 15 amino acids. V shed 3 bases and J shed 1 base, with 11 bases lying between them. CDR3 DNA sequence: TGTGCCAGCAGTTTTGTGGGATTCGGCACAGATACGCAGTATTTT. Amino acid sequence: CASSFVGFGTDTQYF.

This clonotype was detected ten times or more. The V and J genes are TRBV6-1 and TRBJ2-5; D not resolved. The V and J ends lost 4 bases and 7 bases respectively, with 4 bases between them. The germline V gene encodes CDR1 MNHNS and CDR2 SASEGT. The CDR3 length is 10 residues. The CDR3 nucleotides are TGTGCCAGCAGTGTTGGGACCCAGTACTTC. This codes for CASSVGTQYF.

Only a few counts were recorded for this clonotype. V usage is TRBV5-1 and J usage is TRBJ1-4, with a weak D call TRBD1 (5 bases). The CDR3 runs 15 residues. The germline gives CDR1 SGHRS, CDR2 YFSETQ. V was pared by 4 bases and J by 7 bases, with 17 bases between. The chain's CDR3 is CASSDPTGGGEKLFF. Here the CDR3 DNA reads TGCGCCAGCAGCGACCCCACAGGAGGCGGTGAAAAACTGTTTTTT.

The rearrangement uses TRBV6-1 and TRBJ2-2; the D gene is possibly TRBD2 (5 bases). CDR3 length: 15 amino acids. The V and J ends lost 4 bases and 3 bases respectively, with 12 bases between them. In germline, CDR1 is MNHNS, CDR2 SASEGT. CDR3 DNA sequence: TGTGCCAGCAGTGTAGGTCCCGGGGACACCGGGGAGCTGTTTTTT. It codes for CASSVGPGDTGELFF.

This clonotype appeared a few times. V is TRBV11-2 and J is TRBJ2-2, with 13 bases fitting TRBD2. J gave up 6 bases and V 5 bases, and 6 bases lay outside the gene matches. CDR1 and CDR2 (germline): SGHAT, FQNNGV. The CDR3 is made up of 16 amino acids. CDR3 sequence (DNA): TGTGCCAGCAGCCCTTGGACTAGCGGGAGAGCCGGGGAGCTGTTTTTT. Encoded protein: CASSPWTSGRAGELFF. The complete variable domain, with remaining parts taken from reference TRBV11-2 and TRBJ2-2, reads EAGVAQSPRYKIIEKRQSVAFWCNPISGHATLYWYQQILGQGPKLLIQFQNNGVVDDSQLPKDRFSAERLKGVDSTLKIQPAKLEDSAVYLCASSPWTSGRAGELFFGEGSRLTVL.

This sequence joins TRBV7-2 and TRBJ2-5; the D gene is possibly TRBD1 (8 bases). This CDR3 is built from 16 residues. Germline assignment: CDR1 SGHTA and CDR2 FQGNSA. Trimming pared 5 bases from V and 0 bases from J, leaving 16 bases between. CDR3 in amino acids: CASSQGASGYQETQYF. The DNA for the CDR3 is TGTGCCAGCAGCCAGGGGGCTAGCGGATACCAAGAGACCCAGTACTTC.

V and J are TRBV27 and TRBJ2-2; 8 nucleotides match TRBD2. V shed 6 bases, J shed 7 bases, and the junction held 7 bases outside the gene matches. The CDR3 runs to 14 residues. CDR1 MNHEY and CDR2 SMNVEV come from the germline V gene (reference sequence). In DNA, the CDR3 is TGTGCCAGCAGCCCCGGGACTAGAGGCGGGGAGCTGTTTTTT. Residues: CASSPGTRGGELFF.

V usage is TRBV20-1 and J usage is TRBJ1-4; 11 positions agree with TRBD1. This CDR3 contains 15 residues. CDR1 is DFQATT, CDR2 SNEGSKA, per germline (reference sequence). Losses at the gene ends were 3 bases for V and 7 bases for J; bases not matched to a gene: 7. Written as DNA, the CDR3 is TGCAGTGCTAGCCCCCCCGGGACAGGGGGTGAAAAACTGTTTTTT. Its protein is CSASPPGTGGEKLFF.

This clonotype has just a few counts. This chain joins TRBV30 and TRBJ1-1; D not resolved. Germline assignment: CDR1 GTSNPN and CDR2 SVGIG (reference sequence). Deletions cut 7 bases from V and 0 bases from J, with 9 bases between. The CDR3 sequence is 12 residues long. The CDR3 nucleotides are TGTGCCTCGTACACGATGAACACTGAAGCTTTCTTT. It specifies CASYTMNTEAFF.

This clonotype was seen many times. The chain has TRBV29-1 and TRBJ2-5, with D unclear. The CDR3 spans 12 residues. The V end lost 4 bases, the J end lost 1 base, and 7 bases lay between the germline ends. Germline V lookup: CDR1 SQVTM, CDR2 ANQGSEA. CDR3 sequence (DNA): TGCAGCGTTGGGAGATCCCAAGAGACCCAGTACTTC. Translation gives CSVGRSQETQYF. Combining the CDR3 with reference TRBV29-1 and TRBJ2-5 gives the whole variable domain SAVISQKPSRDICQRGTSLTIQCQVDSQVTMMFWYRQQPGQSLTLIATANQGSEATYESGFVIDKFPISRPNLTFSTLTVSNMSPEDSSIYLCSVGRSQETQYFGPGTRLLVL.

In its sample, this clonotype was seen a few times. The rearrangement uses TRBV3-1 and TRBJ1-2; maybe TRBD1 (6 bases). Germline assignment: CDR1 LGHDT and CDR2 YNNKEL (reference sequence). This CDR3 has 18 amino acids. Trimming left V 3 bases short and J 3 bases short, with 23 bases between. The CDR3 sequence is CASSQYTPRAGAHYGYTF. CDR3 coding DNA: TGTGCCAGCAGCCAGTACACCCCCCGCGCAGGGGCTCACTATGGCTACACCTTC.

This clonotype was seen a single time. The missing conserved phenylalanine or tryptophan at the end of this CDR3 makes a read error likely. The V gene is TRBV19, the J gene TRBJ2-1, with unresolved D. V was pared by 3 bases and J by 7 bases, with 16 bases between. Germline V gives CDR1 LNHDA, CDR2 SQIVND (reference sequence). CDR3 length: 15 amino acids. The CDR3 sequence is CASSISPNLGNEQFC. For the CDR3, the DNA is TGTGCCAGTAGTATCAGTCCGAACCTGGGAAATGAGCAGTTCTGC.

There are a few counts of this clonotype. The genes are TRBV5-8 and TRBJ2-2; 14 positions agree with TRBD2. J was trimmed by 4 bases and V by 3 bases; bases with no gene match: 8. The CDR3 totals 18 residues. Germline CDR1 is SGHTS and CDR2 is YDEGEE. For the CDR3, the DNA is TGTGCCAGCAGCTCATACACGGGACTAGCGGGAGTCACCGGGGAGCTGTTTTTT. Protein sequence: CASSSYTGLAGVTGELFF.

This clonotype was seen ten or more times. CDR3 DNA: TGTGCCAGCAGAATACTAGCGGGGGGGGAGCTGTTTTTT. It translates to CASRILAGGELFF. The chain carries TRBV12-3 or TRBV12-4 and TRBJ2-2, with 10 nucleotides matching TRBD2. The CDR3 consists of 13 residues. V trimming: 6 bases; J trimming: 8 bases; junction bases outside the gene matches: 3.

This clonotype has ten or more counts. The chain employs TRBV2 and TRBJ1-4; no reliable D call. Germline CDR1 SNHLY, CDR2 FYNNEI. The CDR3 has 13 residues. Deletions cut 6 bases from V and 5 bases from J, with 10 bases between. The CDR3 sequence: CASRPGPNEKLFF. CDR3 sequence (DNA): TGTGCCAGCAGACCCGGACCGAATGAAAAACTGTTTTTT. The whole variable domain, filled in from reference TRBV2 and TRBJ1-4, reads EPEVTQTPSHQVTQMGQEVILRCVPISNHLYFYWYRQILGQKVEFLVSFYNNEISEKSEIFDDQFSVERPDGSNFTLKIRSTKLEDSAMYFCASRPGPNEKLFFGSGTQLSVL.

This clonotype showed up just a few times. This chain joins TRBV18 and TRBJ2-7; 7 positions match TRBD1. Looked up from germline, CDR1 is KGHSH and CDR2 is LQKENI. V gave up 6 bases and J gave up 2 bases; unmatched junction bases: 10. This CDR3 spans 15 amino acids. CDR3 DNA sequence: TGTGCCAGCTCGCCAAAGGGGGCCCAAACCTACGAGCAGTACTTC. This sequence encodes CASSPKGAQTYEQYF.

This clonotype occurred a few times. Germline is not matched at one junction end, which may reflect a read error. The chain has TRBV28 and TRBJ2-6; perhaps D is TRBD1 or TRBD2 (5 bases each). The CDR3 consists of 16 residues. Germline V lookup: CDR1 MDHEN, CDR2 SYDVKM. This CDR3 is CASSHLGSSGADVLTF. The CDR3 DNA reads as TGTGCCAGCAGTCACCTAGGGAGCTCTGGGGCCGACGTCCTGACTTTC.

This clonotype was seen a few times. Since the CDR3 does not end with the conserved phenylalanine or tryptophan, this likely comes from a read error. The chain combines TRBV7-2 with TRBJ2-7; 8 bases align to TRBD1. V trimming: 4 bases; J trimming: 0 bases; junction bases outside the gene matches: 5. Germline CDR1 reads SGHTA; CDR2 reads FQGNSA. The CDR3 extends over 15 amino acids. In DNA form, the CDR3 reads TGTGCCAGCAGCTCAAGGACAGGGAGCTCCTACGAGCAGTACCTC. Residues: CASSSRTGSSYEQYL.